The 5 T cell receptor beta chains reported below all come from one sample, sequenced in a study of cytomegalovirus exposure and HLA in healthy donors (dated by TCRdb to about 2017). Receptor amplification or capture employed the immunoSEQ multiplex PCR assay. The multiplex PCR relied on a mix of 60 forward primers for TCR Vbeta segments and 13 reverse primers for TCR Jbeta segments. This immuneACCESS table, as held by TCRdb, lists in-frame sequences with V and J called but not all clones. Of the missing ones, under half trace to an unresolved V gene in checked studies; the others have no known cause. Present in this sample are over 150,000 clones, 80% to 90% of which were seen just once. The ten largest clones represent roughly 5.2% of the sample. The material sequenced was PBMCs. The source is a girl aged 5-17 years in good health and CMV-seropositive.

This clone has a single count. The V call is TRBV14, the J call TRBJ2-3, with 7 nucleotides matching TRBD1. The V and J ends lost 0 bases and 2 bases, in that order; junction bases with no gene match: 5. This CDR3 is built from 16 residues. Germline loops: CDR1 SGHDN, CDR2 FVKESK. DNA of the CDR3: TGTGCCAGCAGCCAAGATTTAACAGGGGACACAGATACGCAGTATTTT. Translated, it gives CASSQDLTGDTDTQYF.

This chain connects TRBV5-5 to TRBJ1-4, with D possibly matching TRBD1 (5 bases). CDR1 and CDR2 (germline): SGHKS, YYEKEE (reference sequence). Trimming stripped 4 bases from V and 6 bases from J, with 16 bases between. CDR3 length equals 15 residues. DNA of the CDR3: TGTGCCAGCAGCCTCGACGCCGGGGGTGATGAAAAACTGTTTTTT. Its translation: CASSLDAGGDEKLFF.

The V and J genes are TRBV15 and TRBJ1-1; D remains ambiguous. Looked up from germline, CDR1 is LNHNV and CDR2 is YYDKDF (reference sequence). The V and J ends lost 3 bases and 4 bases respectively, with 18 bases between them. This CDR3 has 16 amino acids. DNA of the CDR3: TGTGCCACCAGCAGTGGGAGCTCTACGGTTCCCACTGAAGCTTTCTTT. Translation: CATSSGSSTVPTEAFF.

The chain has TRBV18 and TRBJ2-7; 7 bases agree with TRBD1. Germline lookup yields CDR1 KGHSH and CDR2 LQKENI. V shed 3 bases, J shed 3 bases, and the junction held 11 bases outside the gene matches. This CDR3 comprises 16 residues. The CDR3 DNA reads TGTGCCAGCTCACCGTTGCCCGTGTCAGGGGGCTACGAGCAGTACTTC. It codes for CASSPLPVSGGYEQYF.

V usage is TRBV30 and J usage is TRBJ2-7; D is perhaps TRBD2 (7 bases). Germline V lookup: CDR1 GTSNPN, CDR2 SVGIG (reference sequence). The CDR3 has 13 residues. V lost 3 bases to trimming and J lost 2 bases, with 11 bases between them. The CDR3, as DNA: TGTGCCTGGAGACGGGGGGCTGCCTACGAGCAGTACTTC. It yields the protein CAWRRGAAYEQYF.